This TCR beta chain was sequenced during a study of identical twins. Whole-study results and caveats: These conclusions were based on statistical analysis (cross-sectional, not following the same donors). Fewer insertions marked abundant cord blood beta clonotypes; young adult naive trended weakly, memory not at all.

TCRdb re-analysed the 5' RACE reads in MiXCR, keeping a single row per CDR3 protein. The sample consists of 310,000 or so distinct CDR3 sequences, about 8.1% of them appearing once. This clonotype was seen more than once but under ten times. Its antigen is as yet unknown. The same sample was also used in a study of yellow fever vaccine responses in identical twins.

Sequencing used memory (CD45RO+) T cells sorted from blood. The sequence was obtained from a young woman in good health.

CDR3 nucleotide sequence: TGCAGTGCTAGGCTTTCTAGCCAAGAGACCCAGTACTTC. It encodes CSARLSSQETQYF. J is TRBJ2-5 and V is TRBV20-1; D ambiguous. V gave up 3 bases and J gave up 1 base, with 9 bases separating them. The length of the CDR3 is 13 residues. Per germline, CDR1 DFQATT and CDR2 SNEGSKA (reference sequence).